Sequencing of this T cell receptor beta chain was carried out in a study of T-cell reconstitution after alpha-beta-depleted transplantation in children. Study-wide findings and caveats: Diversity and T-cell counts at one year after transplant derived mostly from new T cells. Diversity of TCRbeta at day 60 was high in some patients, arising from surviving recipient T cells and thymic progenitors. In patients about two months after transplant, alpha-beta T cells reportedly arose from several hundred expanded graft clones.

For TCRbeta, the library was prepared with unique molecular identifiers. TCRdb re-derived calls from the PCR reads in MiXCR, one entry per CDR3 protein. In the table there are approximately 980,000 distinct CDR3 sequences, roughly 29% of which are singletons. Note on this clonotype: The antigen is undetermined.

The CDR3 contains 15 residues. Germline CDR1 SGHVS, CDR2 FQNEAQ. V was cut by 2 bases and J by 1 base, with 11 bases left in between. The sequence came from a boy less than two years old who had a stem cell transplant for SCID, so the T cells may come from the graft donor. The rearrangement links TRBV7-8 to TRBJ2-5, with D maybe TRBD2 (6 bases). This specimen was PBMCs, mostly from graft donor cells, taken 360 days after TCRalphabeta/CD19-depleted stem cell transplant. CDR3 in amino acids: CASSLSPGVQETQYF. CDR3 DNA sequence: TGTGCCAGCAGCTTATCTCCGGGGGTCCAAGAGACCCAGTACTTC.